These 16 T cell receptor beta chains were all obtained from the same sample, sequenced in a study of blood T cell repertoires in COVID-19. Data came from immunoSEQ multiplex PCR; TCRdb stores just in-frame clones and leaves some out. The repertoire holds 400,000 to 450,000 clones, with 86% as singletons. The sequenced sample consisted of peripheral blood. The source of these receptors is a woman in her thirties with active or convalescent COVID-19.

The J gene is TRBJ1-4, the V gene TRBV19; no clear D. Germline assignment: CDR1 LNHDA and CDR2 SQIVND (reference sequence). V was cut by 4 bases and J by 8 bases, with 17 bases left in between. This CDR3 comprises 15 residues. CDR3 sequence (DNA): TGTGCCAGTAGTACATCAGCTAGCCCCGCCGAAAAACTGTTTTTT. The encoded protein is CASSTSASPAEKLFF.

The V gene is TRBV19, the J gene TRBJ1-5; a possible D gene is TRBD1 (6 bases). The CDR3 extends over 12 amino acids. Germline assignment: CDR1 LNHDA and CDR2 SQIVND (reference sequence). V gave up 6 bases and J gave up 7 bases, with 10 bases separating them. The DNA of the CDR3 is TGTGCCAGTAGACAGGGTTACCAGCCCCAGCATTTT. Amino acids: CASRQGYQPQHF.

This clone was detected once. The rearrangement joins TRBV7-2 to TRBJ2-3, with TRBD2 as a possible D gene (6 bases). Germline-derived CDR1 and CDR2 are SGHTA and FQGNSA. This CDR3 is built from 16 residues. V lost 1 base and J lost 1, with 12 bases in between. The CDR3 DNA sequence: TGTGCCAGCAGCTTAGATAGGGCTAGCGGCACAGATACGCAGTATTTT. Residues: CASSLDRASGTDTQYF.

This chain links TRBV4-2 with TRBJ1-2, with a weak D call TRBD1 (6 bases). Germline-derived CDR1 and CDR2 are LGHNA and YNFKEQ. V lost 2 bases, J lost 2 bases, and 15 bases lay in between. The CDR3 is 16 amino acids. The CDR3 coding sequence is TGTGCCAGCAGCCAAATGGGAGGGGGGACGAACTATGGCTACACCTTC. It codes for CASSQMGGGTNYGYTF.

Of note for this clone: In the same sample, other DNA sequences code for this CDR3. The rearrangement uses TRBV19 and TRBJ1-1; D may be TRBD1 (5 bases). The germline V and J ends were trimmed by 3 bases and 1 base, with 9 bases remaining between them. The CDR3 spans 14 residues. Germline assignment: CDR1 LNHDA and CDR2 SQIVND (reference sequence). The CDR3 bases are TGTGCCAGTAGTATTGGACAAGAGAACACTGAAGCTTTCTTT. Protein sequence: CASSIGQENTEAFF.

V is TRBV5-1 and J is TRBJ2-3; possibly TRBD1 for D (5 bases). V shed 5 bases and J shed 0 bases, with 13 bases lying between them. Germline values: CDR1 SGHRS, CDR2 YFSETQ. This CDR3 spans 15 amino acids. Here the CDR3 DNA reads TGCGCCAGCAGTTTAGGACATGGGAGCACAGATACGCAGTATTTT. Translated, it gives CASSLGHGSTDTQYF.

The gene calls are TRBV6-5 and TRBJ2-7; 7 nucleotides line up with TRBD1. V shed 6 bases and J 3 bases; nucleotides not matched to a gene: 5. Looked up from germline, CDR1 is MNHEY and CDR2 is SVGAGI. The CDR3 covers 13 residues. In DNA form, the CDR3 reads TGTGCCAGCAGCCGGGACAGAGGCTACGAGCAGTACTTC. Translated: CASSRDRGYEQYF.

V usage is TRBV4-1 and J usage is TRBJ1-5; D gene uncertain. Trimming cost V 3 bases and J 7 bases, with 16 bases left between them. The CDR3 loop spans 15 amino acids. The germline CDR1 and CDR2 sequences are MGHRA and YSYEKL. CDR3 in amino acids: CASSQAGGPNQPQHF. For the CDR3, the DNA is TGCGCCAGCAGCCAGGCGGGAGGCCCAAACCAGCCCCAGCATTTT.

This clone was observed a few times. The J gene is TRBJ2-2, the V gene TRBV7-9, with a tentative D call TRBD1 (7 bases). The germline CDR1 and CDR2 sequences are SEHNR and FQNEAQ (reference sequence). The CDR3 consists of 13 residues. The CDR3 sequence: CATGIGGTGELFF. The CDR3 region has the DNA TGTGCGACAGGGATCGGGGGCACCGGGGAGCTGTTTTTT.

Here the CDR3 reads CASSYNRVPYEQYF. As DNA, the CDR3 is TGTGCCAGCAGTTACAATCGGGTACCCTACGAGCAGTACTTC. The V and J genes are TRBV6-5 and TRBJ2-7; no reliable D call. CDR3 length equals 14 residues. The germline V gene has CDR1 MNHEY and CDR2 SVGAGI. V lost 2 bases, J lost 2 bases, and 10 bases lay in between.

CDR3 sequence reads: CATSDWALILNTEAFF. The CDR3 DNA reads as TGTGCCACCAGTGATTGGGCCTTAATCTTGAACACTGAAGCTTTCTTT. This chain joins TRBV24-1 and TRBJ1-1; D is uncertain. Germline CDR1 KGHDR, CDR2 SFDVKD. The V gene lost 2 bases and the J gene lost 0 bases, with 12 bases spanning the gap. The CDR3 is made up of 16 amino acids.

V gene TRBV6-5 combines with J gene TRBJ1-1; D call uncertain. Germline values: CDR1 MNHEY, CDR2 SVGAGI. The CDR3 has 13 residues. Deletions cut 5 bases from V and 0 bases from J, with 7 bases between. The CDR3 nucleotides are TGTGCCAGCAGTCCGCGGATGAACACTGAAGCTTTCTTT. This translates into CASSPRMNTEAFF.

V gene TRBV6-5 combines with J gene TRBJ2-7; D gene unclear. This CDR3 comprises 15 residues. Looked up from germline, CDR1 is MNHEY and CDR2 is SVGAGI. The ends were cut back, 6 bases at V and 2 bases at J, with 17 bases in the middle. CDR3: CASRSPPESPYEQYF. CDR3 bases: TGTGCCAGCAGGTCCCCTCCGGAGAGCCCCTACGAGCAGTACTTC.

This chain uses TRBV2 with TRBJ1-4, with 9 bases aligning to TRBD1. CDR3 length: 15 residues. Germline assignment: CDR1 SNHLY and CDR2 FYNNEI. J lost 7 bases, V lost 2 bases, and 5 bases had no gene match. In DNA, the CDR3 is TGTGCCAGCAGTGAAACCGGGACAGGGTCTGAAAAACTGTTTTTT. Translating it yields CASSETGTGSEKLFF.

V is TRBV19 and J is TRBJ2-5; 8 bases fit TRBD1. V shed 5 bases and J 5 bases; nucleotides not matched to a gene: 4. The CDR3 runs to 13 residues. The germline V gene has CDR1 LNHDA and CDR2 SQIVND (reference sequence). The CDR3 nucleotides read TGTGCCAGTAGTTGGTACAGGGGGGAGACCCAGTACTTC. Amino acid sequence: CASSWYRGETQYF. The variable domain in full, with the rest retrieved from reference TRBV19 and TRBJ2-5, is DGGITQSPKYLFRKEGQNVTLSCEQNLNHDAMYWYRQDPGQGLRLIYYSQIVNDFQKGDIAEGYSVSREKKESFPLTVTSAQKNPTAFYLCASSWYRGETQYFGPGTRLLVL.

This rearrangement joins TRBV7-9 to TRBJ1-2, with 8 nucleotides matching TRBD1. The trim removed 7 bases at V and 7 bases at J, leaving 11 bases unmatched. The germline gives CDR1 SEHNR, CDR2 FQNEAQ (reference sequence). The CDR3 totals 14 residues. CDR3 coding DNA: TGTGCCAGCAAACGGACAGGGAGATTCGGTGGCTACACCTTC. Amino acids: CASKRTGRFGGYTF.